This T cell receptor (beta chain) was documented in a study of T cell changes during pregnancy in multiple sclerosis. Trimming took off 8 bases at V and 8 bases at J, with 16 bases between the two ends. The CDR3 extends over 13 amino acids. Germline values: CDR1 SNHLY, CDR2 FYNNEI. The protocol was immunoSEQ multiplex PCR, while the TCRdb copy is restricted to in-frame clones and leaves out a portion. The table has tens of thousands of clones, approximately 90% seen once. Material: peripheral blood, obtained in the third trimester of pregnancy. This rearrangement joins TRBV2 to TRBJ2-1; D is perhaps TRBD1 (6 bases). The TCR originated in a female donor with multiple sclerosis, enrolled in a pregnancy study. The CDR3, as DNA: TGTGCCAGCGATACACTCAGGGGCGATGAGCAGTTCTTC. Translating it yields CASDTLRGDEQFF.